Detailed here is one T cell receptor (beta chain). The sample holds many counts of this clonotype. Its antigen is still unknown. No qualities accompany the bases; no much larger clone lies one base away. Receptor libraries were prepared by RT-PCR. Sequencing was performed on a NextSeq 550. TCRdb reprocessing: public reads trimmed at Q25 with fastp, clones called with MiXCR, in-frame beta chains kept. Rows matching on CDR3 protein sequence are summarized as one entry with the most common DNA and genes. The sample yields over 350,000 distinct CDR3 sequences; 16% were counted once. The ten largest clones add up to around 7.9% of the sample. These data come from a study of patients and donors after allogeneic stem cell transplantation (TCRdb year 2020). The V and J ends are trimmed by 4 bases and 2 bases, leaving 15 bases between them. From cysteine to phenylalanine, the CDR3 is 15 amino acids long. This entry keeps only the CDR3 DNA: 45 bases, framed from base 1. CDR1 SGHRS and CDR2 YFSETQ are derived from the germline V gene.

The sample taken for sequencing was blood, either unsorted or a sorted T cell fraction (not recorded which). The sequence derives from a human donor who was either an allogeneic HSCT recipient or a stem cell or donor lymphocyte infusion donor (not recorded which). It is not recorded whose cells these are; they may come from a transplant donor. The chain employs TRBV5-1 and TRBJ2-5; a weak D assignment points to TRBD2 (5 bases agree). Here the CDR3 is given as CASSTGVSGQETQYF. The DNA sequence is TGCGCCAGCAGCACCGGGGTGTCGGGGCAAGAGACCCAGTACTTC.